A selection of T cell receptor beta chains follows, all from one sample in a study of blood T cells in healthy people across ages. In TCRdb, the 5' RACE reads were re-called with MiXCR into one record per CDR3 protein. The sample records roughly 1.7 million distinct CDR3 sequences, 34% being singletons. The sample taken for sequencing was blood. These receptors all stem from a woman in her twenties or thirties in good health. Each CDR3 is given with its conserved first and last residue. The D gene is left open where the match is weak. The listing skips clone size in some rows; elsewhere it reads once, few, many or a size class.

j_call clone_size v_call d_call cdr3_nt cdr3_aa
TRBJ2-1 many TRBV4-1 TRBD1 TGCGCCAGCAGCCAAACAGGGGGCGGGCAGTTCTTC CASSQTGGGQFF
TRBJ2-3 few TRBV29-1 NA TGCAGCGTTGAATGGGCGGGGTGGGCCCGGGATACGCAGTATTTT CSVEWAGWARDTQYF
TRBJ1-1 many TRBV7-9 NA TGTGCCAGCAGTCCCTCCGGGGGGAACACTGAAGCTTTCTTT CASSPSGGNTEAFF
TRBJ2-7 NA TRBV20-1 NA TGCAGTGCTAGAGGGGGGGACACAGGCTCCTACGAGCAGTACTTC CSARGGDTGSYEQYF
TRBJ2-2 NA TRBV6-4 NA TGTGCCAGCAGTGAATCCCCGGAGGGCGGGGAGCTGTTTTTT CASSESPEGGELFF
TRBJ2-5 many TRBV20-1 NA TGCAGTGCTAGATCAGGGTCGACTGAGAGAGGAGCCCAGTACTTC CSARSGSTERGAQYF
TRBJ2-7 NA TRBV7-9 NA TGTGCCAGCAGCTTAGCGGCCGTCTACGAGCAGTACTTC CASSLAAVYEQYF
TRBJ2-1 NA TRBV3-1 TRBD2 TGTGCCAGCAGCCGGACTAGCGGGGCCCATCCGGGGACCCAGTTCTTC CASSRTSGAHPGTQFF
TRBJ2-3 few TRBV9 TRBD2 TGTGCCAGCAGCGTAGTAAGCGGGAACACAGATACGCAGTATTTT CASSVVSGNTDTQYF
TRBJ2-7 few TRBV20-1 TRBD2 TGCAGTGCTAGAGAGATACGCGGGAGTTACGAGCAGTACTTC CSAREIRGSYEQYF
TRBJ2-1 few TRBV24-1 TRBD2 TGTGCCACCAGTGCCTCCGGTGTAGGTAGCGGGGGGGCATACAATGAGCAGTTCTTC CATSASGVGSGGAYNEQFF
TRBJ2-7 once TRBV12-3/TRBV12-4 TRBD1 TGTGCCAGCAGTTATGAGGGGGCCCCTCCCTACGAGCAGTACTTC CASSYEGAPPYEQYF
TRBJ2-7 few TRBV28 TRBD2 TGTGCCAGCAAGGGAGGGACTCTAATATACGAGCAGTACTTC CASKGGTLIYEQYF
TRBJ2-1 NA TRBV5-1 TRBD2 TGCGCCAGCAGCAGGTTTATGGGGGGGTCCTACAATGAGCAGTTCTTC CASSRFMGGSYNEQFF
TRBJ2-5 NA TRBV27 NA TGTGCCAGCAGAACCGACGGGGAAGAGACCCAGTACTTC CASRTDGEETQYF
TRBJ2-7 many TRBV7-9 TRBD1 TGTGCCAGCAGCTTGGACAGGTCACCGCACGAGCAGTACTTC CASSLDRSPHEQYF